Listed here are 30 T cell receptor beta chains from one sample, sequenced in a study of neurological immune-mediated disorders. TCRdb recomputed calls from the 5' RACE reads with MiXCR, one row per CDR3 protein. The data show under 90,000 distinct CDR3 sequences, around 10% seen once. Sequenced input: PBMCs. The origin of the receptors is a man aged 35-49 years in good health.

V usage is TRBV7-9 and J usage is TRBJ2-1; maybe TRBD2 (5 bases). The CDR3 contains 19 residues. V lost 3 bases and J lost 5, with 26 bases in between. Per the germline V gene, CDR1 is SEHNR and CDR2 is FQNEAQ (reference sequence). In nucleotides, the CDR3 is TGTGCCAGCAGCTTCCCCAATCGAGGTAGAGGGCTGGGAGACAATGAGCAGTTCTTC. Translation: CASSFPNRGRGLGDNEQFF.

The table lists this clonotype with a few counts. The chain employs TRBV5-1 and TRBJ2-1, with 7 positions matching TRBD2. Germline loops: CDR1 SGHRS, CDR2 YFSETQ. V lost 0 bases, J lost 9 bases, and 12 bases stayed unmatched. The CDR3 extends over 16 amino acids. CDR3: CASSLEWWAGEGEQFF. In DNA, the CDR3 is TGCGCCAGCAGCTTGGAATGGTGGGCTGGGGAGGGTGAGCAGTTCTTC.

This clonotype was counted at least ten times. This rearrangement joins TRBV11-3 to TRBJ2-1; 8 bases agree with TRBD2. V lost 2 bases, J lost 8 bases, and 11 bases stayed unmatched. CDR1 and CDR2 from the germline V gene are SGHNT and YENEEA. The CDR3 consists of 16 residues. Written as DNA, the CDR3 is TGTGCCAGCAGCTTACTGGGCGGGGGGACCTCGGATGAGCAGTTCTTC. It specifies CASSLLGGGTSDEQFF.

Many counts were recorded for this clonotype. The V gene is TRBV6-4, the J gene TRBJ2-3; D ambiguous. Trimming removed 2 bases at V and 6 bases at J, with 12 bases between. Germline loops: CDR1 MRHNA, CDR2 SNTAGT. The CDR3 has 14 amino acids. The CDR3 is CASSDSAQVDTQYF. Here the CDR3 DNA reads TGTGCCAGCAGTGACAGCGCCCAGGTTGATACGCAGTATTTT.

This clonotype was recorded a few times. The V gene is TRBV12-5, the J gene TRBJ2-1; D perhaps matches TRBD2 (5 bases). The V end was cut by 6 bases, the J end by 6 bases, with 12 bases between. CDR3 length: 13 residues. CDR1 and CDR2 (germline): LGHNT, FRNRAP. The CDR3, as DNA: TGTGCTAGTGGCCCCGCCGAGGGCAATGAGCAGTTCTTC. Translated: CASGPAEGNEQFF.

There are many counts of this clonotype. V usage is TRBV6-2 or TRBV6-3 and J usage is TRBJ1-2, with 8 nucleotides matching TRBD1. The CDR3 has 14 residues. Germline V gene sequence: CDR1 MNHEY, CDR2 SVGEGT. Losses at the gene ends were 4 bases for V and 5 bases for J; bases not matched to a gene: 6. Here the CDR3 DNA reads TGTGCCAGCAGTTTCCCAGGGGGCGCTTATGGCTACACCTTC. It encodes CASSFPGGAYGYTF.

This clonotype appeared many times. The chain combines TRBV10-1 with TRBJ2-5; tentative D call: TRBD2 (5 bases). Germline-derived CDR1 and CDR2 are WNHNN and SYGVQD (reference sequence). Deletions cut 6 bases from V and 7 bases from J, with 21 bases between. There are 15 residues in the CDR3. The CDR3 loop is CASSAQSRGEVTQYF. The CDR3 DNA is TGCGCCAGCAGCGCACAATCCCGGGGAGAAGTGACCCAGTACTTC.

There are many counts of this clonotype. The chain employs TRBV11-2 and TRBJ2-3; the D is unclear. Trimming took 1 base from V and 6 from J, leaving 14 bases between them. The CDR3 extends over 15 amino acids. The germline gives CDR1 SGHAT, CDR2 FQNNGV. The CDR3 is CASSLVGGSADTQYF. The DNA for the CDR3 is TGTGCCAGCAGCTTAGTAGGCGGTTCTGCTGATACGCAGTATTTT.

This clonotype occurred many times. V usage is TRBV5-1 and J usage is TRBJ2-2; D remains ambiguous. Looked up from germline, CDR1 is SGHRS and CDR2 is YFSETQ. V dropped 1 base and J dropped 6 bases, with 7 bases sitting between them. The CDR3 is 13 residues long. This chain's CDR3 is CASSLMGSGELFF. CDR3 in DNA: TGCGCCAGCAGCTTGATGGGGTCCGGGGAGCTGTTTTTT.

This clonotype was found many times. The chain has TRBV5-1 and TRBJ2-2; D ambiguous. This CDR3 region has 13 residues. With 6 bases removed from V and 0 bases from J, the gap between germline ends came to 6 bases. The V gene's germline CDR1 is SGHRS and CDR2 YFSETQ. The CDR3 here is CASTGANTGELFF. As DNA, the CDR3 is TGCGCCAGCACCGGAGCGAACACCGGGGAGCTGTTTTTT.

In the case of this clonotype: This may be a read error, as it is one base from a much larger clone. The chain has TRBV27 and TRBJ2-7; possibly TRBD1 for D (6 bases). The CDR3 extends over 16 amino acids. The germline V gene encodes CDR1 MNHEY and CDR2 SMNVEV (reference sequence). The CDR3 spells CASSLSPPGHGREQHF. DNA for the CDR3: TGTGCCAGCAGTTTATCACCCCCGGGACACGGTCGCGAGCAGCACTTC.

This clonotype was seen many times. The chain recombines TRBV29-1 with TRBJ2-7; D is unresolved. The V gene lost 3 bases and the J gene lost 4 bases, with 7 bases spanning the gap. This CDR3 comprises 11 residues. CDR1 and CDR2 (germline): SQVTM, ANQGSEA. CDR3 sequence (DNA): TGCAGCGTTGAGGTCTCATACGAGCAGTACTTC. Its protein is CSVEVSYEQYF.

This clonotype was observed at least ten times. Germline and junction disagree at one end, which may indicate a read error. The V gene is TRBV11-3, the J gene TRBJ2-2; TRBD2 aligns across 9 bases. Germline V gene lookup returns CDR1 SGHNT and CDR2 YENEEA. This CDR3 region has 14 residues. CDR3 region: CASSLAGVSGELFF. CDR3 bases: TGTGCCAGCAGTTTAGCGGGGGTCTCCGGGGAGCTGTTTTTT.

In its sample, this clonotype was seen a few times. The CDR3 DNA reads TGTGCCAGCAGTCTTAGCGGGCTGGGAAATACGCAGTATTTT. Protein: CASSLSGLGNTQYF. The chain uses TRBV28 and TRBJ2-3; 7 nucleotides agree with TRBD2. The CDR3 is 14 amino acids. Germline loops: CDR1 MDHEN, CDR2 SYDVKM. Losses at the gene ends were 5 bases for V and 7 bases for J; bases not matched to a gene: 9.

This clonotype was found many times. The V call is TRBV28, the J call TRBJ1-2, with D perhaps matching TRBD1 (6 bases). CDR1 is MDHEN, CDR2 SYDVKM, per germline. Trimming removed 3 bases from V and 2 bases from J, with 13 bases in between. The CDR3 is 15 residues long. CDR3 DNA: TGTGCCAGCAGTTTTGGGTTGAGGGGGAACTATGGCTACACCTTC. It specifies CASSFGLRGNYGYTF.

On this clonotype itself: Just one base apart from a much larger clone, this may be a read error. The final CDR3 position lacks the conserved phenylalanine or tryptophan, pointing to a likely read error. This sequence joins TRBV5-1 and TRBJ2-7, with D perhaps TRBD1 (6 bases). Germline V gene sequence: CDR1 SGHRS, CDR2 YFSETQ. V lost 2 bases to trimming and J lost 1 base, with 16 bases between them. The CDR3 spans 16 residues. This CDR3 reads CASSFTPGTNSYEQYS. Here the CDR3 DNA reads TGCGCCAGCAGCTTTACCCCGGGGACAAATTCCTACGAGCAGTACTCC.

This clonotype showed up many times. The rearrangement links TRBV4-1 to TRBJ2-6; the D gene is possibly TRBD1 (6 bases). The CDR3 covers 19 residues. The germline CDR1 and CDR2 sequences are MGHRA and YSYEKL. Trimming stripped 0 bases from V and 0 bases from J, with 15 bases between. CDR3 nucleotide sequence: TGCGCCAGCAGCCAAGATAGTTGGGACATAGTCTCTGGGGCCAACGTCCTGACTTTC. It yields the protein CASSQDSWDIVSGANVLTF.

This clonotype was seen ten or more times. The CDR3 bases are TGTGCCAGCAGCTTGACTCCGGGACTATTCAATGAGCAGTTCTTC. Translation: CASSLTPGLFNEQFF. This chain links TRBV5-5 with TRBJ2-1; 7 nucleotides match TRBD2. The J segment lost 6 bases and the V segment lost 1 base, leaving 7 bases of the junction unmatched. The CDR3 extends over 15 amino acids. Germline loops: CDR1 SGHKS, CDR2 YYEKEE (reference sequence).

The chain combines TRBV2 with TRBJ2-7, with 10 bases matching TRBD1. This CDR3 comprises 13 residues. Germline V lookup: CDR1 SNHLY, CDR2 FYNNEI. The V segment lost 6 bases and the J segment 2 bases; nucleotides outside the gene matches: 1. CDR3 amino acids: CASRGQGAYEQYF. DNA of the CDR3: TGTGCCAGCAGAGGACAGGGGGCCTACGAGCAGTACTTC.

The chain combines TRBV5-1 with TRBJ2-5; 10 bases align to TRBD1. The germline gives CDR1 SGHRS, CDR2 YFSETQ. The CDR3 loop spans 16 amino acids. V lost 5 bases to trimming and J lost 4 bases; unmatched junction nucleotides: 11. Here the CDR3 reads CASRRDTGQGRETQYF. CDR3 DNA: TGCGCCAGCAGACGGGACACGGGACAGGGGAGAGAGACCCAGTACTTC.

This clonotype has a count of ten or more. The chain has TRBV2 and TRBJ2-7; 14 bases map to TRBD2. The CDR3 is made up of 14 amino acids. V lost 6 bases, J lost 4 bases, and 2 bases stayed unmatched. Germline V gene data show CDR1 as SNHLY and CDR2 as FYNNEI. The CDR3: CASRGLAGGYEQYF. The DNA of the CDR3 is TGTGCCAGCAGAGGACTAGCGGGAGGATACGAGCAGTACTTC. The whole variable domain, remainder taken from reference TRBV2 and TRBJ2-7, is EPEVTQTPSHQVTQMGQEVILRCVPISNHLYFYWYRQILGQKVEFLVSFYNNEISEKSEIFDDQFSVERPDGSNFTLKIRSTKLEDSAMYFCASRGLAGGYEQYFGPGTRLTVT.

The table lists this clonotype with a few counts. The chain is built from TRBV18 and TRBJ2-2; D is perhaps TRBD1 or TRBD2 (6 bases each). Trimming shortened V by 8 bases and J by 0 bases, and 25 bases separated the two germline ends. The germline CDR1 and CDR2 sequences are KGHSH and LQKENI. The CDR3 spans 19 residues. In nucleotides, the CDR3 is TGTGCCAGCCAAAAATCGGCGGGACACCTTAGGACGAACACCGGGGAGCTGTTTTTT. This gives the protein CASQKSAGHLRTNTGELFF. Supplemented by reference TRBV18 and TRBJ2-2, the full variable domain reads NAGVMQNPRHLVRRRGQEARLRCSPMKGHSHVYWYRQLPEEGLKFMVYLQKENIIDESGMPKERFSAEFPKEGPSILRIQQVVRGDSAAYFCASQKSAGHLRTNTGELFFGEGSRLTVL.

This clonotype was seen many times. The junction shows a germline mismatch at one end, possibly a read error. The chain's CDR3 is CASSQGTGPGNTIYF. The CDR3 nucleotides read TGTGCCAGCAGTCAAGGGACAGGTCCTGGAAACACCATATATTTT. V gene TRBV3-1 combines with J gene TRBJ1-3; 8 bases are a match to TRBD1. The CDR3 sequence is 15 residues long. Germline CDR1 reads LGHDT; CDR2 reads YNNKEL (reference sequence).

This clonotype was counted many times. The chain employs TRBV6-5 and TRBJ2-1; possibly TRBD1 for D (6 bases). Trimming shortened V by 2 bases and J by 5 bases, and 10 bases separated the two germline ends. CDR3 length: 14 residues. CDR1 and CDR2 (germline): MNHEY, SVGAGI. CDR3 sequence: CASSYSPGDNEQFF. CDR3 bases: TGTGCCAGCAGTTACAGTCCAGGGGACAATGAGCAGTTCTTC.

This clonotype was detected many times. The chain carries TRBV12-5 and TRBJ1-5; D perhaps matches TRBD1 (5 bases). Germline CDR1 is LGHNT and CDR2 is FRNRAP. V lost 2 bases and J lost 0, with 23 bases in between. This CDR3 region has 20 residues. The CDR3: CASGLTLTGRVLSSNQPQHF. CDR3 nucleotide sequence: TGTGCTAGTGGTTTGACTCTAACGGGCAGGGTGCTTTCTAGCAATCAGCCCCAGCATTTT.

This chain links TRBV29-1 with TRBJ1-2; D remains ambiguous. The V and J ends lost 7 bases and 4 bases respectively, with 10 bases between them. This CDR3 region has 11 residues. Germline values: CDR1 SQVTM, CDR2 ANQGSEA. As DNA, the CDR3 is TGCAGCGCGGCGGCAGGCTATGGCTACACCTTC. Its translation is CSAAAGYGYTF.

This clonotype was seen ten or more times. The gene calls are TRBV7-3 and TRBJ2-3; no firm D call. This CDR3 comprises 16 residues. Germline assignment: CDR1 SGHTA and CDR2 FQGTGA. The ends were cut back, 2 bases at V and 2 bases at J, with 14 bases in the middle. The chain's CDR3 is CASSLEARDITDTQYF. In DNA form, the CDR3 reads TGTGCCAGCAGCTTAGAAGCTCGCGACATCACAGATACGCAGTATTTT.

This clonotype was seen many times. The CDR3, as DNA: TGCGCCAGCAGCTTCCACGAGGGGTTCACTGAAGCTTTCTTT. Its protein is CASSFHEGFTEAFF. The chain combines TRBV5-1 with TRBJ1-1; tentatively, D is TRBD1 (5 bases). Germline assignment: CDR1 SGHRS and CDR2 YFSETQ. The V end lost 2 bases, the J end lost 4 bases, and 12 bases lay between the germline ends. The CDR3 extends over 14 amino acids.

This clonotype was counted ten times or more. V is TRBV3-1 and J is TRBJ2-2; 9 nucleotides align to TRBD2. The germline CDR1 and CDR2 sequences are LGHDT and YNNKEL (reference sequence). The CDR3 extends over 17 amino acids. With V trimmed by 0 bases and J by 4 bases, 6 bases remained unmatched. The CDR3 DNA is TGTGCCAGCAGCCAAGAGCTAGCGGGACCTCTCACCGGGGAGCTGTTTTTT. It yields the protein CASSQELAGPLTGELFF.

This clonotype was recorded many times. The genes are TRBV20-1 and TRBJ1-1; D is possibly TRBD1 (6 bases). The CDR3 totals 15 residues. The germline CDR1 and CDR2 sequences are DFQATT and SNEGSKA (reference sequence). The V gene lost 0 bases and the J gene lost 3 bases, with 14 bases spanning the gap. CDR3 protein: CSARDLGRGDTEAFF. Here the CDR3 DNA reads TGCAGTGCTAGAGATCTGGGCAGGGGAGACACTGAAGCTTTCTTT.